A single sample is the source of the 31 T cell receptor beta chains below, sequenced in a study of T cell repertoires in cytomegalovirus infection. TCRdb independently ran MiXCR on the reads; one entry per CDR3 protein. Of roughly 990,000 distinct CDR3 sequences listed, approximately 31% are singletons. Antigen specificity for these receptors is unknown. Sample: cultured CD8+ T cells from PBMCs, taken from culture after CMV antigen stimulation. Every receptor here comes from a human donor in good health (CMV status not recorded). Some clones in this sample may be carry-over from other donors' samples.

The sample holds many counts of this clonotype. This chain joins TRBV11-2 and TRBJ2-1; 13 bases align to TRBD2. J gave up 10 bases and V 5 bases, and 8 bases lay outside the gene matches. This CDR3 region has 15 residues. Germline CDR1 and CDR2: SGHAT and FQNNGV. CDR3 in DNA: TGTGCCAGCAGCCAGGGACTAGCGGGGAGGGGAGAGCAGTTCTTC. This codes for CASSQGLAGRGEQFF.

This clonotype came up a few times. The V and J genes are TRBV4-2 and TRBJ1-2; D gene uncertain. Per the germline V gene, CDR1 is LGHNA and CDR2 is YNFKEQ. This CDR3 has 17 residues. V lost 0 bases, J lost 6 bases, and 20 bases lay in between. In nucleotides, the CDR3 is TGTGCCAGCAGCCAAGAGATTACCTACTTCGCTTCGAATGGCTACACCTTC. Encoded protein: CASSQEITYFASNGYTF.

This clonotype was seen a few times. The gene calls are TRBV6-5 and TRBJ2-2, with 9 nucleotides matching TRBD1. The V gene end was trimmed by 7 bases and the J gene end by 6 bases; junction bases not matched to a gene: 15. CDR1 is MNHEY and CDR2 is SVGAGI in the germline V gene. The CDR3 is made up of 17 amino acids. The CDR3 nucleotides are TGTGCCAGCACCTACGTCCCGGGACAGGGACGAGCCGGGGAGCTGTTTTTT. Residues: CASTYVPGQGRAGELFF.

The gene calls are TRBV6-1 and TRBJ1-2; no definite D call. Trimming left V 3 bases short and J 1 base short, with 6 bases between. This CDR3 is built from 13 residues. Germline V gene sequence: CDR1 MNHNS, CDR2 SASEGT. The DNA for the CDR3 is TGTGCCAGCAGTGACAGGATTAACTATGGCTACACCTTC. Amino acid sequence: CASSDRINYGYTF.

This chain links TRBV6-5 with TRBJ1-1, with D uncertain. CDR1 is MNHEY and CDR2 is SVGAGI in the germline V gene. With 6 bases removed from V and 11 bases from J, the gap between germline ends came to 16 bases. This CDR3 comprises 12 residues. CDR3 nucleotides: TGTGCCAGCAGAACTATCGGACTGGAGGCTTTCTTT. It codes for CASRTIGLEAFF.

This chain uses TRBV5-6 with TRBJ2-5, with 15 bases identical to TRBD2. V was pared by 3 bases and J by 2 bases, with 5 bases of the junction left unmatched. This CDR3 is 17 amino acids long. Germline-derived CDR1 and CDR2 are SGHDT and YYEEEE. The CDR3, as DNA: TGTGCCAGCAGCTCAGGACTAGCGGGGGGGCGGCAAGAGACCCAGTACTTC. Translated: CASSSGLAGGRQETQYF.

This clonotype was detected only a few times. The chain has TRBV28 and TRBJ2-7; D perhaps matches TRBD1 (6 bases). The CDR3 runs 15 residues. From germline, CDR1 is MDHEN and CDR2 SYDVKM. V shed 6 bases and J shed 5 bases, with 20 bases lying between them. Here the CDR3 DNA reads TGTGCCAGCAGCCAGCTCAGGGGCGCGTATGACGAGCAGTACGTC. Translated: CASSQLRGAYDEQYV.

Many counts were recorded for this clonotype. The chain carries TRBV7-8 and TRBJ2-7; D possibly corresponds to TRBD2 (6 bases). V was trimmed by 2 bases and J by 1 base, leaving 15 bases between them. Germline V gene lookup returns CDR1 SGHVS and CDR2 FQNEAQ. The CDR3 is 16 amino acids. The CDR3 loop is CASSLRAGIGSYEQYV. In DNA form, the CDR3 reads TGTGCCAGCAGCTTACGAGCGGGTATAGGATCCTACGAGCAGTACGTC.

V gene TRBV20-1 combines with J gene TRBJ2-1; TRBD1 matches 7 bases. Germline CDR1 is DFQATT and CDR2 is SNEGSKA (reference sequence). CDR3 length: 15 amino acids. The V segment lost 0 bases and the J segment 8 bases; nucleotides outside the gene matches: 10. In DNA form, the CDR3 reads TGCAGTGCTAGAGATGAAGGGGGCTTATGGGATGAGCAGTTCTTC. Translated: CSARDEGGLWDEQFF.

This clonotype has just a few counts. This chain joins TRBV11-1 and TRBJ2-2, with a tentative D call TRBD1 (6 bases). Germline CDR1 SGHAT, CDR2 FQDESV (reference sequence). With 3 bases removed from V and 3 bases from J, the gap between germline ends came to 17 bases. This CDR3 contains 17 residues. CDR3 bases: TGTGCCAGCAGCTTTACTCCTATGGGACAACACACCGGGGAGCTGTTTTTT. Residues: CASSFTPMGQHTGELFF.

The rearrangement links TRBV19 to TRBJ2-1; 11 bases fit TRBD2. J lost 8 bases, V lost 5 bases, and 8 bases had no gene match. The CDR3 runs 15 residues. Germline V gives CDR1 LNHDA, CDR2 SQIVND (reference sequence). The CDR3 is CASSRLAGTIDEQFF. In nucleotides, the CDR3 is TGTGCCAGTAGTCGACTAGCGGGGACAATCGATGAGCAGTTCTTC. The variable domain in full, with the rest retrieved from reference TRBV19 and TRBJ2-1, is DGGITQSPKYLFRKEGQNVTLSCEQNLNHDAMYWYRQDPGQGLRLIYYSQIVNDFQKGDIAEGYSVSREKKESFPLTVTSAQKNPTAFYLCASSRLAGTIDEQFFGPGTRLTVL.

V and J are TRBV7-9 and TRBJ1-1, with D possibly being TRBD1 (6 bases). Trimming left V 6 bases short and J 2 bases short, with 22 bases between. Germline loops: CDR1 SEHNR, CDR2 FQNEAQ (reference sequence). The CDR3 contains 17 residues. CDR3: CASRRSGALGGNTEAFF. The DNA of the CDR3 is TGTGCCAGCAGGAGATCAGGGGCCCTCGGAGGTAACACTGAAGCTTTCTTT.

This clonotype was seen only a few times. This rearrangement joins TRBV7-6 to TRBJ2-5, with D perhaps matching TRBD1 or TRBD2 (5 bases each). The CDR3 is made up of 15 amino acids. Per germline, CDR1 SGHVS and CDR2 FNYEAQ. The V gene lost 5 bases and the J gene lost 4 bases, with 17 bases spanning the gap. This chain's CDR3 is CASSPLGERGETQYF. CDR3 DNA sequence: TGTGCCAGCAGCCCCCTGGGGGAGCGAGGAGAGACCCAGTACTTC.

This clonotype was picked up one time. This chain's CDR3 is CASRPGNEKLFF. For the CDR3, the DNA is TGTGCCAGCAGACCTGGGAATGAAAAACTGTTTTTT. The gene calls are TRBV28 and TRBJ1-4; D ambiguous. The CDR3 is 12 amino acids. Germline loops: CDR1 MDHEN, CDR2 SYDVKM. V was trimmed by 6 bases and J by 5 bases, leaving 7 bases between them.

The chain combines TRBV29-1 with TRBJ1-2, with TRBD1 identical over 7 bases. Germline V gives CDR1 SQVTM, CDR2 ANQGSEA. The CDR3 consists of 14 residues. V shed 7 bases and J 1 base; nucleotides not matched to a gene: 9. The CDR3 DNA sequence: TGCAGCGCGTGGACAGGACGAATTAACTATGGCTACACCTTC. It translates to CSAWTGRINYGYTF.

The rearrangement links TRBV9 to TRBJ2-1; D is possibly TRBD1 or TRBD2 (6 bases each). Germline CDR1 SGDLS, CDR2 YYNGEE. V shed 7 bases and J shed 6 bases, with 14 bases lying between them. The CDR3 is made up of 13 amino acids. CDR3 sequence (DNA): TGTGCCAGCGGTATAGGGGGAGGCAATGAGCAGTTCTTC. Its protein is CASGIGGGNEQFF.

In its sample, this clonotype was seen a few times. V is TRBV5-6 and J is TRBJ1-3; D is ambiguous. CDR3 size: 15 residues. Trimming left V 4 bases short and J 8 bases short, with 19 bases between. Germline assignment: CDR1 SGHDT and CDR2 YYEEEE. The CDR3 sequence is CASSGGREVRDTIYF. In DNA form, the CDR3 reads TGTGCCAGCAGCGGCGGACGCGAAGTTAGGGACACCATATATTTT.

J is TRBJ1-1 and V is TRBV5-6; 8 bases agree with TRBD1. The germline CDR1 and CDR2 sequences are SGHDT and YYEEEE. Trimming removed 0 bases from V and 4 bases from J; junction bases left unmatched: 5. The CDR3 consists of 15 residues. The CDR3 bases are TGTGCCAGCAGCTTGGACCAGGGGGCGAGCACTGAAGCTTTCTTT. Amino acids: CASSLDQGASTEAFF. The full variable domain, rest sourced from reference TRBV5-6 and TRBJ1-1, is DAGVTQSPTHLIKTRGQQVTLRCSPKSGHDTVSWYQQALGQGPQFIFQYYEEEERQRGNFPDRFSGHQFPNYSSELNVNALLLGDSALYLCASSLDQGASTEAFFGQGTRLTVV.

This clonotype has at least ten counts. CDR3 in DNA: TGTGCCAGCAGCTTTCGGGGGGAGACCCAGTACTTC. Amino acids: CASSFRGETQYF. The rearrangement uses TRBV7-9 and TRBJ2-5, with a tentative D call TRBD2 (6 bases). Trimming took 3 bases from V and 5 from J, leaving 7 bases between them. Germline V gives CDR1 SEHNR, CDR2 FQNEAQ (reference sequence). There are 12 residues in the CDR3.

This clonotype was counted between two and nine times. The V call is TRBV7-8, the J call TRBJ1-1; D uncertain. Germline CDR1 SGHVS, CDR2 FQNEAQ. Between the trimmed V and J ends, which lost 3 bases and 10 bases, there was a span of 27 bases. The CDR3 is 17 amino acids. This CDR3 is CASSFQVKKEYLSRAFF. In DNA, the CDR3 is TGTGCCAGCAGCTTCCAAGTCAAGAAGGAGTACCTCTCCCGAGCTTTCTTT.

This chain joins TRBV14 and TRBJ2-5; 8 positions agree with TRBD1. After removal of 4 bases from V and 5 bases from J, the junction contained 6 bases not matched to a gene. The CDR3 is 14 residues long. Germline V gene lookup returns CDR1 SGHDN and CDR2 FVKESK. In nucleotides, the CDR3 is TGTGCCAGCAGCCTGGGACAGGCGATGGAGACCCAGTACTTC. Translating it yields CASSLGQAMETQYF.

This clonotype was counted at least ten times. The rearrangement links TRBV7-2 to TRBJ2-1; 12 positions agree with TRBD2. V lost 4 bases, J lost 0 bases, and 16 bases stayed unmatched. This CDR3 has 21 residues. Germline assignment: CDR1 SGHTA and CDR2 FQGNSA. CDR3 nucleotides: TGTGCCAGCAGCTCGGAGTGGGAGGCTAGCGGGGGGGCCCGCTCCTACAATGAGCAGTTCTTC. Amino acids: CASSSEWEASGGARSYNEQFF.

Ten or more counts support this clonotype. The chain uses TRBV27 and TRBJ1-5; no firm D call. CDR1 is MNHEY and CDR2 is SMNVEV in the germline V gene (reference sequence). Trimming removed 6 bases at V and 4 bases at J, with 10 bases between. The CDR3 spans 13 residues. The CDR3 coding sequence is TGTGCCAGCAGCTTAACTGCGAATCAGCCCCAGCATTTT. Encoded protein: CASSLTANQPQHF.

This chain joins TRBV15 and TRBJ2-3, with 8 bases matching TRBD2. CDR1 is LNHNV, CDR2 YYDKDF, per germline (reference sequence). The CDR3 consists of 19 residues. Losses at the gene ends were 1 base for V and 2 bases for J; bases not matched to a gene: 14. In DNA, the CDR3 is TGTGCCACCAGCAGAGGGGTTAGCGGGGCCTGGTCGTTCACAGATACGCAGTATTTT. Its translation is CATSRGVSGAWSFTDTQYF. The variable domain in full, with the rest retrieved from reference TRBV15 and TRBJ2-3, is DAMVIQNPRYQVTQFGKPVTLSCSQTLNHNVMYWYQQKSSQAPKLLFHYYDKDFNNEADTPDNFQSRRPNTSFCFLDIRSPGLGDTAMYLCATSRGVSGAWSFTDTQYFGPGTRLTVL.

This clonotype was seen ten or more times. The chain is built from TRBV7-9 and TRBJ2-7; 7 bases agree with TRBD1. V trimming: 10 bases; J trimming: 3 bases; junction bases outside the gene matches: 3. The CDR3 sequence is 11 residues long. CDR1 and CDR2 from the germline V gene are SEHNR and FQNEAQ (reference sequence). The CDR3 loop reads CAIRQGYEQYF. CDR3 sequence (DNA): TGTGCCATCAGACAGGGCTACGAGCAGTACTTC.

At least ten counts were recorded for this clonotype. CDR3 amino acids: CASSSSTESYEQYV. The CDR3 nucleotides read TGTGCCAGCAGCTCTTCGACTGAATCCTACGAGCAGTACGTC. This chain joins TRBV7-6 and TRBJ2-7, with no clear D. The CDR3 runs to 14 residues. Trimming cost V 4 bases and J 1 base, with 11 bases left between them. Germline values: CDR1 SGHVS, CDR2 FNYEAQ.

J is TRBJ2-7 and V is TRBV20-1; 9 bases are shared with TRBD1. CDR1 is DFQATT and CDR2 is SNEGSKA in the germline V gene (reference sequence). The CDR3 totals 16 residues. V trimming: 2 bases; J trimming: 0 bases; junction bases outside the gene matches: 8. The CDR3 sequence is CSARLGQGTFSYEQYF. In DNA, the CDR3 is TGCAGTGCTAGACTTGGACAGGGGACCTTCTCCTACGAGCAGTACTTC.

The CDR3 protein is CASSESGHYGYTF. CDR3 sequence (DNA): TGCGCCAGCAGTGAGTCGGGGCACTATGGCTACACCTTC. The rearrangement joins TRBV10-2 to TRBJ1-2; D possibly corresponds to TRBD1 (5 bases). Germline values: CDR1 WSHSY, CDR2 SAAADI. Trimming shortened V by 0 bases and J by 3 bases, and 5 bases separated the two germline ends. The CDR3 is 13 amino acids.

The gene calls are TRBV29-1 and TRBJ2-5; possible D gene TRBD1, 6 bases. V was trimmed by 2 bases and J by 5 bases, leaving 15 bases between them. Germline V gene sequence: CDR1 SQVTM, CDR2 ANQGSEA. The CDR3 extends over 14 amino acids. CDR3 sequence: CSVELPGAQETQYF. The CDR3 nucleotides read TGCAGCGTTGAACTCCCAGGGGCGCAGGAGACCCAGTACTTC.

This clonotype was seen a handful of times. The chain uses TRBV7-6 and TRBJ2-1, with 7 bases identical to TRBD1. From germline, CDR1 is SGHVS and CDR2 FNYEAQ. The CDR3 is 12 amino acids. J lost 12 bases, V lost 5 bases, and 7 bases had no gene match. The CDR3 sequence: CASSQTGARQFF. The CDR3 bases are TGTGCCAGCAGCCAAACAGGGGCCAGGCAGTTCTTC.

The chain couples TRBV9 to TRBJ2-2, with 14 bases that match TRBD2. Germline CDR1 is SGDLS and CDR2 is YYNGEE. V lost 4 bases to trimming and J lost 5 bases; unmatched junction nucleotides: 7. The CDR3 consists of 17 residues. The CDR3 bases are TGTGCCAGCAGCTTACGACTAGCGGGGGGGAATACCGGGGAGCTGTTTTTT. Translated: CASSLRLAGGNTGELFF.